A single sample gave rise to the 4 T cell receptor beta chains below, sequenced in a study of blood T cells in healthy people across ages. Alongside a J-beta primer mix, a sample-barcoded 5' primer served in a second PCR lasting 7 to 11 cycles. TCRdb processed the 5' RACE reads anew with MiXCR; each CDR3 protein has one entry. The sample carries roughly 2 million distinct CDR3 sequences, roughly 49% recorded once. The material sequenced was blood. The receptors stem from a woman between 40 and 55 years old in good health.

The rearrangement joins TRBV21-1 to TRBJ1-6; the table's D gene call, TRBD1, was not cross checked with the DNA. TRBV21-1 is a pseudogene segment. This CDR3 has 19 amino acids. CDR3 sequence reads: CASSLQGQPINGVYSPLHF. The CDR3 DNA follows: TGTGCCAGCAGCCTACAGGGACAACCGATCAATGGGGTTTATTCACCCCTCCACTTT.

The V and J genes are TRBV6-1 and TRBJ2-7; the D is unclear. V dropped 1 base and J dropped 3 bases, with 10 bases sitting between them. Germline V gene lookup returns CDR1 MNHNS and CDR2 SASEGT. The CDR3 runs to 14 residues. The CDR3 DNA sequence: TGTGCCAGCAGTGAAGAAAGGGCTAGCTACGAGCAGTACTTC. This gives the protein CASSEERASYEQYF.

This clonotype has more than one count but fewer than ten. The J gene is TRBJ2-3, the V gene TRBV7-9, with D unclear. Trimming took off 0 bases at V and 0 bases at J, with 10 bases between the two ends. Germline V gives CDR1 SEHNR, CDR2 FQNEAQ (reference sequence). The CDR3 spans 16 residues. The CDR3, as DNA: TGTGCCAGCAGCTTAGCGGGCAGCTCTAGCACAGATACGCAGTATTTT. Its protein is CASSLAGSSSTDTQYF.

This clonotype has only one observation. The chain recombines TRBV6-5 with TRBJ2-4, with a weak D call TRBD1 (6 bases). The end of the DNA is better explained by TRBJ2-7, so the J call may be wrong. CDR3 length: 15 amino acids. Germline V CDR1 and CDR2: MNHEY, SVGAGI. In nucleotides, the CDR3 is TGTGCCAGCAGTTTCGACAGGCTTAACTCCTACGAGCAGTACTTC. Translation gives CASSFDRLNSYEQYF.